The next 26 T cell receptor beta chains were all read from a single sample in a study of shared clonotypes between healthy human individuals. Clones were sequenced by immunoSEQ multiplex PCR, and TCRdb holds only the in-frame ones, with some missing. The profile shows about 1 million clones, approximately 72% of them singletons. Sequencing was carried out using memory CD4+ T cells sorted from blood. Indicated subset: CD45RA-negative fraction. These receptors were obtained from a man aged 18 to 35 in good health.

V is TRBV5-1 and J is TRBJ1-1, with D perhaps TRBD1 (5 bases). Germline CDR1 reads SGHRS; CDR2 reads YFSETQ. Trimming pared 4 bases from V and 1 base from J, leaving 14 bases between. The CDR3 contains 15 residues. CDR3 amino acids: CASSRQVTANTEAFF. The CDR3 region has the DNA TGCGCCAGCAGCCGCCAGGTGACAGCGAACACTGAAGCTTTCTTT.

This clone was counted a few times. This rearrangement joins TRBV5-4 to TRBJ2-7, with D maybe TRBD2 (5 bases). This CDR3 comprises 14 residues. Between the trimmed V and J ends, which lost 6 bases and 3 bases, there was a span of 16 bases. Germline V gives CDR1 SGHNT, CDR2 YYREEE (reference sequence). CDR3 bases: TGTGCCAGCAAACGAGGCGGGTCCGACTACGAGCAGTACTTC. It specifies CASKRGGSDYEQYF.

This chain uses TRBV7-2 with TRBJ2-3, with D tentatively TRBD1 (6 bases). V shed 3 bases and J shed 2 bases, with 12 bases lying between them. The CDR3 is 15 residues long. The germline V gene has CDR1 SGHTA and CDR2 FQGNSA. In nucleotides, the CDR3 is TGTGCCAGCAGCTTCGGGGACAACCCCACAGATACGCAGTATTTT. Its translation is CASSFGDNPTDTQYF.

The sample holds one count of this clone. The chain has TRBV5-1 and TRBJ2-2, with D hard to call. The V end lost 4 bases, the J end lost 7 bases, and 8 bases lay between the germline ends. There are 12 residues in the CDR3. The germline V gene encodes CDR1 SGHRS and CDR2 YFSETQ. This chain's CDR3 is CASSQTNGELFF. The DNA of the CDR3 is TGCGCCAGCAGCCAAACAAACGGGGAGCTGTTTTTT.

This clone was seen only once. The chain has TRBV11-2 and TRBJ2-2, with D uncertain. This CDR3 spans 14 amino acids. V shed 4 bases and J shed 4 bases, with 10 bases lying between them. The germline V gene encodes CDR1 SGHAT and CDR2 FQNNGV. As DNA, the CDR3 is TGTGCCAGCAGCTCGTTATTCAGCACCGGGGAGCTGTTTTTT. This translates into CASSSLFSTGELFF.

This chain joins TRBV7-9 and TRBJ1-4, with no clear D. Germline lookup yields CDR1 SEHNR and CDR2 FQNEAQ (reference sequence). There are 16 residues in the CDR3. V was shortened by 5 bases and J by 8 bases, with 21 bases between the two germline ends. The CDR3: CASSPMVGLLGEKLFF. The CDR3 DNA is TGTGCCAGCAGCCCTATGGTTGGCCTCTTGGGAGAAAAACTGTTTTTT.

The chain carries TRBV4-3 and TRBJ2-7; D is tentatively TRBD1 or TRBD2 (5 bases each). Trimming cost V 4 bases and J 2 bases, with 15 bases left between them. The length of the CDR3 is 15 residues. Germline loops: CDR1 LGHNA, CDR2 YSLEER. The CDR3 nucleotides are TGCGCCAGCAGCCCGTCCGGGACGGGGACCTACGAGCAGTACTTC. This codes for CASSPSGTGTYEQYF.

The V and J genes are TRBV4-1 and TRBJ1-5, with 8 bases aligning to TRBD1. The CDR3 consists of 16 residues. With V trimmed by 0 bases and J by 4 bases, 5 bases remained unmatched. Germline CDR1 reads MGHRA; CDR2 reads YSYEKL. In DNA form, the CDR3 reads TGCGCCAGCAGCCAAGAAAGCAGGGGGCCTAATCAGCCCCAGCATTTT. Translating it yields CASSQESRGPNQPQHF.

The J gene is TRBJ2-1, the V gene TRBV5-1; a weak D match, TRBD2 (5 bases). There are 15 residues in the CDR3. Germline lookup yields CDR1 SGHRS and CDR2 YFSETQ. V was pared by 2 bases and J by 0 bases, with 9 bases between. This chain's CDR3 is CASSFRDSSYNEQFF. DNA for the CDR3: TGCGCCAGCAGCTTTCGGGATAGCTCCTACAATGAGCAGTTCTTC.

The rearrangement joins TRBV7-3 to TRBJ1-5; D is undetermined. The CDR3 has 16 residues. Germline CDR1 reads SGHTA; CDR2 reads FQGTGA. V shed 0 bases and J shed 2 bases, with 11 bases lying between them. CDR3 sequence reads: CASSLTGKGGNQPQHF. In DNA form, the CDR3 reads TGTGCCAGCAGCTTAACCGGGAAAGGAGGCAATCAGCCCCAGCATTTT.

This chain links TRBV10-2 with TRBJ1-1; 9 nucleotides align to TRBD1. CDR1 and CDR2 (germline): WSHSY, SAAADI. The CDR3 is made up of 14 amino acids. V was clipped by 6 bases and J by 4 bases; unmatched bases: 6. The CDR3 reads CASRPTGGGTEAFF. The CDR3 DNA sequence: TGCGCCAGCAGGCCGACAGGGGGAGGCACTGAAGCTTTCTTT.

This chain connects TRBV4-2 to TRBJ1-5; D remains ambiguous. V lost 1 base to trimming and J lost 0 bases, with 13 bases between them. The CDR3 has 17 amino acids. Looked up from germline, CDR1 is LGHNA and CDR2 is YNFKEQ. CDR3 coding DNA: TGTGCCAGCAGCCAAGTGAAGTTTGGGGTTAGCAATCAGCCCCAGCATTTT. It encodes CASSQVKFGVSNQPQHF.

About this clone itself: Within the sample, other DNA sequences also encode this same CDR3. DNA of the CDR3: TGTGCCAGCAGTTTATGGGGGGGACAGCCCCAGCATTTT. This sequence encodes CASSLWGGQPQHF. The chain combines TRBV27 with TRBJ1-5; a possible D gene is TRBD1 (5 bases). From germline, CDR1 is MNHEY and CDR2 SMNVEV (reference sequence). V lost 1 base and J lost 7, with 8 bases in between. This CDR3 has 13 amino acids.

This sequence joins TRBV11-2 and TRBJ2-2; D is uncertain. This CDR3 spans 16 amino acids. The germline V gene encodes CDR1 SGHAT and CDR2 FQNNGV. Trimming removed 3 bases from V and 6 bases from J, with 17 bases in between. The CDR3 here is CASSFPSRKGAGELFF. The CDR3 DNA sequence: TGTGCCAGCAGCTTCCCCTCAAGGAAAGGAGCCGGGGAGCTGTTTTTT.

Details on this clone: Within the sample, other DNA sequences also encode this same CDR3. The chain recombines TRBV30 with TRBJ1-5; the D is unclear. The CDR3 covers 13 residues. Germline values: CDR1 GTSNPN, CDR2 SVGIG (reference sequence). The V gene lost 2 bases and the J gene lost 0 bases, with 5 bases spanning the gap. CDR3 in DNA: TGTGCCTGGAGTCCAAATAGCAATCAGCCCCAGCATTTT. Translation gives CAWSPNSNQPQHF.

The rearrangement links TRBV6-1 to TRBJ1-4, with D possibly TRBD1 on 6 matching bases. The ends were cut back, 6 bases at V and 6 bases at J, with 17 bases in the middle. The CDR3 contains 15 residues. Germline V gives CDR1 MNHNS, CDR2 SASEGT. The CDR3 is CASSRTRGTDEKLFF. In DNA form, the CDR3 reads TGTGCCAGCAGCCGCACGAGGGGGACGGATGAAAAACTGTTTTTT.

This clone has a handful of counts. The chain employs TRBV10-3 and TRBJ2-3, with TRBD2 identical over 10 bases. V dropped 0 bases and J dropped 3; count of bases not matched to a gene: 3. The CDR3 is 16 residues long. Per the germline V gene, CDR1 is ENHRY and CDR2 is SYGVKD. In DNA, the CDR3 is TGTGCCATCAGTGAGTCTCCTAGCGGGAGAACAGATACGCAGTATTTT. This codes for CAISESPSGRTDTQYF.

The V gene is TRBV28, the J gene TRBJ2-7; a possible D gene is TRBD1 (5 bases). With 5 bases removed from V and 3 bases from J, the gap between germline ends came to 17 bases. This CDR3 has 15 amino acids. Looked up from germline, CDR1 is MDHEN and CDR2 is SYDVKM. The chain's CDR3 is CASSPPRGANYEQYF. The CDR3, as DNA: TGTGCCAGCAGTCCCCCTAGGGGTGCGAACTACGAGCAGTACTTC.

V gene TRBV2 combines with J gene TRBJ1-5; the match to TRBD1 covers 7 bases. Trimming cost V 4 bases and J 6 bases; bases outside gene matches: 6. Per the germline V gene, CDR1 is SNHLY and CDR2 is FYNNEI. The CDR3 consists of 14 residues. The CDR3 is CASSGQGGIQPQHF. The CDR3 DNA is TGTGCCAGCAGTGGACAGGGAGGGATTCAGCCCCAGCATTTT.

This clone appeared a single time. The chain recombines TRBV27 with TRBJ1-2; 7 bases line up with TRBD1. The CDR3 loop spans 15 amino acids. Germline CDR1 and CDR2: MNHEY and SMNVEV (reference sequence). Trimming cost V 2 bases and J 8 bases; bases outside gene matches: 11. The CDR3 loop is CASSLRQGARSGYTF. The CDR3 DNA reads as TGTGCCAGCAGTTTAAGACAGGGAGCTAGATCCGGCTACACCTTC.

The chain links TRBV4-1 to TRBJ2-7; TRBD2 is a possible D gene (7 bases). V was cut by 0 bases and J by 3 bases, with 12 bases left in between. Germline V gene data show CDR1 as MGHRA and CDR2 as YSYEKL. The CDR3 is 15 amino acids. CDR3 bases: TGCGCCAGCAGCCAAGAGGCGGGGGCCCACTACGAGCAGTACTTC. This encodes CASSQEAGAHYEQYF.

The J gene is TRBJ2-3, the V gene TRBV2; TRBD1 matches at 8 bases. The CDR3 spans 14 residues. Trimming took 7 bases from V and 0 from J; bases not matched to a gene: 3. Germline V gene lookup returns CDR1 SNHLY and CDR2 FYNNEI. CDR3 loop: CASKDRASTDTQYF. The CDR3 nucleotides read TGTGCCAGCAAGGACAGGGCTAGCACAGATACGCAGTATTTT.

Notes on this clone: A much bigger clone sits one base away, suggesting this may be a read error. Other nucleotide sequences from this sample produce the same CDR3. The chain uses TRBV18 and TRBJ1-5; 7 nucleotides line up with TRBD1. Germline V gene sequence: CDR1 KGHSH, CDR2 LQKENI. This CDR3 is 14 amino acids long. With V trimmed by 3 bases and J by 3 bases, 2 bases remained unmatched. The CDR3 loop reads CASSPGQSNQPQHF. For the CDR3, the DNA is TGTGCCAGCTCACCGGGACAGTCCAATCAGCCCCAGCATTTT. Together with reference TRBV18 and TRBJ1-5, the CDR3 gives the full variable domain: NAGVMQNPRHLVRRRGQEARLRCSPMKGHSHVYWYRQLPEEGLKFMVYLQKENIIDESGMPKERFSAEFPKEGPSILRIQQVVRGDSAAYFCASSPGQSNQPQHFGDGTRLSIL.

This clone was recorded at least ten times. The V and J genes are TRBV19 and TRBJ2-3; TRBD2 is a possible D gene (5 bases). CDR1 is LNHDA, CDR2 SQIVND, per germline (reference sequence). The CDR3 sequence is 15 residues long. Trimming shortened V by 5 bases and J by 3 bases, and 15 bases separated the two germline ends. This chain's CDR3 is CASSDKGGSTDTQYF. The CDR3 DNA reads as TGTGCCAGTAGTGATAAGGGCGGGTCTACAGATACGCAGTATTTT. The full variable domain, completed using reference TRBV19 and TRBJ2-3, is DGGITQSPKYLFRKEGQNVTLSCEQNLNHDAMYWYRQDPGQGLRLIYYSQIVNDFQKGDIAEGYSVSREKKESFPLTVTSAQKNPTAFYLCASSDKGGSTDTQYFGPGTRLTVL.

The rearrangement joins TRBV28 to TRBJ1-4; 9 bases are a match to TRBD1. The trim removed 5 bases at V and 0 bases at J, leaving 7 bases unmatched. The CDR3 sequence is 17 residues long. Germline V lookup: CDR1 MDHEN, CDR2 SYDVKM. The CDR3 sequence: CASSQTGGIATNEKLFF. The CDR3 DNA reads TGTGCCAGCAGTCAGACAGGGGGGATAGCAACTAATGAAAAACTGTTTTTT.

The chain joins TRBV19 to TRBJ2-2; D unresolved. The CDR3 covers 15 residues. V lost 2 bases and J 5 bases, leaving 12 bases between the germline ends. Per germline, CDR1 LNHDA and CDR2 SQIVND (reference sequence). CDR3 amino acids: CASSISGQKTGELFF. The CDR3 DNA reads as TGTGCCAGTAGTATAAGTGGTCAGAAGACCGGGGAGCTGTTTTTT.